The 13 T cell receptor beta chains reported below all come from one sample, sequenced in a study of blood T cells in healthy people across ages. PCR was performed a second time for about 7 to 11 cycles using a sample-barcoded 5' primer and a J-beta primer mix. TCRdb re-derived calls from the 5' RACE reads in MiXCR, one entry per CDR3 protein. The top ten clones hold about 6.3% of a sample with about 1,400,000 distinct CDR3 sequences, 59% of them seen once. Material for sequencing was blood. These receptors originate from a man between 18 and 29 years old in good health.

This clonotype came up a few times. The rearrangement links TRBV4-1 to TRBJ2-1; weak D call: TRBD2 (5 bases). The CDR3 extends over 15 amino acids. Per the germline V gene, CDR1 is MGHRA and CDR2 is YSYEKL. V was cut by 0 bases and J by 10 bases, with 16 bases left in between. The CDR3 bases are TGCGCCAGCAGCCAAGAAACTAGTTTACGAGGCGAGCAGTTCTTC. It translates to CASSQETSLRGEQFF.

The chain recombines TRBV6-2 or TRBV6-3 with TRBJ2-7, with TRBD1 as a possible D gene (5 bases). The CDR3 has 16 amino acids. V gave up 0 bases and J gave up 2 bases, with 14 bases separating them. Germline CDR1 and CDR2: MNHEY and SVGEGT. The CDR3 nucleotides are TGTGCCAGCAGTTACTCGAGGACACATGGGGCCTACGAGCAGTACTTC. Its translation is CASSYSRTHGAYEQYF.

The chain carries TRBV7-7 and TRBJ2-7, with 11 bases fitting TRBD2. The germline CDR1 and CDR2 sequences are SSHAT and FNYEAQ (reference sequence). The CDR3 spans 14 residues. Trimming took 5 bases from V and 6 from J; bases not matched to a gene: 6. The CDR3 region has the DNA TGTGCCAGCAGCCCCTTAGCGGGAGGGTTCGAGCAGTACTTC. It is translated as CASSPLAGGFEQYF.

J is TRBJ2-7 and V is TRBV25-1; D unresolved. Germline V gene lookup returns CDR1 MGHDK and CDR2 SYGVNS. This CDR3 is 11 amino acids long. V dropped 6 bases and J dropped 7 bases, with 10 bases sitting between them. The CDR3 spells CASRLHNEQYF. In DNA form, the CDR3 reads TGTGCCAGCAGGCTACACAATGAGCAGTACTTC.

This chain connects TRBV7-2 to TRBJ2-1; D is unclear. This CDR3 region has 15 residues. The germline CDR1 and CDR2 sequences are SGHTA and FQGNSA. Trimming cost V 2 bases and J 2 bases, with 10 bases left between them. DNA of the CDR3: TGTGCCAGCAGCTTAATCTACCCTCCCTACAATGAGCAGTTCTTC. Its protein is CASSLIYPPYNEQFF.

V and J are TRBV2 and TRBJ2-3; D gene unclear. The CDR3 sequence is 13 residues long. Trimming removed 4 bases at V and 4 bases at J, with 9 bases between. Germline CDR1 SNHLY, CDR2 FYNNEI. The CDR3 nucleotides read TGTGCCAGCAGTGGTGGAACGGCAGATACGCAGTATTTT. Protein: CASSGGTADTQYF.

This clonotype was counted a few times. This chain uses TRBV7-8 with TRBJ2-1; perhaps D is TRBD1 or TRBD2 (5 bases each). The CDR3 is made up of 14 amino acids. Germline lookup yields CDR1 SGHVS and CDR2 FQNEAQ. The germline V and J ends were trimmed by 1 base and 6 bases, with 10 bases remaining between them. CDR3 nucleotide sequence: TGTGCCAGCAGCTTAGTGCAGGGACCCAATGAGCAGTTCTTC. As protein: CASSLVQGPNEQFF.

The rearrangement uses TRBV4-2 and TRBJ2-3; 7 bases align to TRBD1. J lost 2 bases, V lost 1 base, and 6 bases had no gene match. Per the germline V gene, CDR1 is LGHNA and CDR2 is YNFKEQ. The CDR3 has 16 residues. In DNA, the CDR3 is TGTGCCAGCAGCCAAGTCCGACAGGGAGACACAGATACGCAGTATTTT. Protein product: CASSQVRQGDTDTQYF.

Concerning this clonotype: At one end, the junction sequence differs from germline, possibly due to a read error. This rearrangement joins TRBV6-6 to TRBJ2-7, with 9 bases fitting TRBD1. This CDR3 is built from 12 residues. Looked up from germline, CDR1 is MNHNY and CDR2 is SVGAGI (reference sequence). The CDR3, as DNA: TGTGTCAGCGGGACAGGGATTACCGAGCAGTACTTC. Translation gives CVSGTGITEQYF.

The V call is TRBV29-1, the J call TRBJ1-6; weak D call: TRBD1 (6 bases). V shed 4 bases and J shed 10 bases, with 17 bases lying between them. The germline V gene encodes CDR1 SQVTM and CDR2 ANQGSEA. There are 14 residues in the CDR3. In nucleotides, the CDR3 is TGCAGCGTTGCGCAGGCCGCGAGGGGGTCACCCCTCCACTTT. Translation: CSVAQAARGSPLHF.

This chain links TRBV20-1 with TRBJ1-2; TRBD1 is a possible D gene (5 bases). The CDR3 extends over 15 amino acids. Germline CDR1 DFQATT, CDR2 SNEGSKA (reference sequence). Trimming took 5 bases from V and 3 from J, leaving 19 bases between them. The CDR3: CSAESRTPSDYGYTF. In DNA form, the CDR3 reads TGCAGTGCTGAGAGTAGGACACCCAGTGACTATGGCTACACCTTC.

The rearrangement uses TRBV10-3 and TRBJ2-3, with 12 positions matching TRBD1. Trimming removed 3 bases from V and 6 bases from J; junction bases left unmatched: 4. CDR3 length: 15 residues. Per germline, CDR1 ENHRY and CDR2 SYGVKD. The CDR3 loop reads CAISEIGTGGDTQYF. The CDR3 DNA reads TGTGCCATCAGTGAAATAGGGACAGGGGGCGATACGCAGTATTTT.

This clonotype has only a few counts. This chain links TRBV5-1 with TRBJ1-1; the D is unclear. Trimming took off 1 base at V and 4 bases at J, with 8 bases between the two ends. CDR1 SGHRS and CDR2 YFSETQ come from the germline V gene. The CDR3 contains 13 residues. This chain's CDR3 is CASSLKSGTEAFF. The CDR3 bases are TGCGCCAGCAGCTTGAAGAGCGGCACTGAAGCTTTCTTT.